A selection of T cell receptor beta chains follows, all from one sample in a study of OX40 agonist ivuxolimab in advanced cancers. The method was immunoSEQ multiplex PCR; TCRdb's version includes in-frame clones alone and lacks a portion of them. In the table there are roughly 70,000 clones, about nine tenths of which are singletons. Here the sequenced sample was CD4+ or CD8+ T cells sorted from blood, taken in a trial of the OX40 agonist ivuxolimab. These receptors came from an adult with an advanced solid tumor such as melanoma, head and neck, liver or kidney cancer. Both conserved end residues are part of each CDR3. Each record gives: J gene, D gene, clone size, V gene, CDR3 protein, CDR3 DNA. D genes are given only for firm matches. Expanded clones get a size class; other rows say once, few or many, or leave the size out.

TRBJ2-7 NA NA TRBV2 CASSEYYEQYF TGTGCCAGCAGTGAATACTACGAGCAGTACTTC
TRBJ1-5 NA NA TRBV6-5 CASSYSYNGDQPQHF TGTGCCAGCAGTTACTCGTACAACGGGGATCAGCCCCAGCATTTT
TRBJ1-4 NA NA TRBV9 CASSTGQPNEKLFF TGTGCCAGCAGCACAGGACAGCCCAATGAAAAACTGTTTTTT
TRBJ1-1 NA NA TRBV6-4 CATPTRNTEAFF TGTGCCACCCCCACACGGAACACTGAAGCTTTCTTT
TRBJ1-1 NA NA TRBV29-1 CSVVSPAEAFF TGCAGCGTTGTCTCGCCTGCTGAAGCTTTCTTT
TRBJ2-5 NA NA TRBV7-8 CASSQGDSRRTQYF TGTGCCAGCAGCCAGGGGGACTCCAGAAGGACCCAGTACTTC
TRBJ2-1 TRBD2 NA TRBV5-4 CASSSPIAGGILSEQFF TGTGCCAGCAGCTCGCCGATAGCGGGGGGGATTCTAAGTGAGCAGTTCTTC
TRBJ1-2 NA NA TRBV9 CASSVLSRGYTF TGTGCCAGCAGCGTTCTCTCCCGCGGCTACACCTTC
TRBJ1-1 NA NA TRBV6-5 CASRPDGSNTEAFF TGTGCCAGCAGGCCCGACGGATCGAACACTGAAGCTTTCTTT
TRBJ1-5 TRBD1 few TRBV6-6 CASKDRGPDSNQPQHF TGTGCCAGTAAAGACAGGGGGCCAGATAGCAATCAGCCCCAGCATTTT
TRBJ1-1 NA NA TRBV5-6 CASSLDGGLEPGEAFF TGTGCCAGCAGCTTGGATGGGGGCTTGGAGCCAGGGGAAGCTTTCTTT